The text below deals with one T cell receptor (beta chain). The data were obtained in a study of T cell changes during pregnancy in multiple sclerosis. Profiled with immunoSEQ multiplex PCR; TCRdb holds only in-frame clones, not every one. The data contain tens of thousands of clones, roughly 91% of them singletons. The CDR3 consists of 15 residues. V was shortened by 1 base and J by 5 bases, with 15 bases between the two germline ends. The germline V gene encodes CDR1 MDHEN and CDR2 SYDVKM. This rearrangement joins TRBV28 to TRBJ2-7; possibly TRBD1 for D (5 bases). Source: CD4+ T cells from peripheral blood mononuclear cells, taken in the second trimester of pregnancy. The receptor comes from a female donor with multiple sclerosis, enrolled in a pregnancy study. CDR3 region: CASSLFSQGTHEQYF. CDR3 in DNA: TGTGCCAGCAGTTTATTTAGCCAGGGTACCCACGAGCAGTACTTC. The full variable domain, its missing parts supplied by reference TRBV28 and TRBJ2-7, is DVKVTQSSRYLVKRTGEKVFLECVQDMDHENMFWYRQDPGLGLRLIYFSYDVKMKEKGDIPEGYSVSREKKERFSLILESASTNQTSMYLCASSLFSQGTHEQYFGPGTRLTVT.